Listed here are 9 T cell receptor beta chains from one sample, sequenced in a study of blood T cell repertoires in COVID-19. Sequencing was performed with immunoSEQ multiplex PCR; in TCRdb, only in-frame clones are kept and a portion is missing. This table holds just under 65,000 clones, 80% to 90% found once. Sequenced material: peripheral blood. The receptors were gathered from a man aged 40-49 years with acute or convalescent COVID-19.

The rearrangement joins TRBV2 to TRBJ1-1; tentatively, D is TRBD1 (6 bases). Germline CDR1 and CDR2: SNHLY and FYNNEI. The CDR3 is made up of 15 amino acids. V was pared by 5 bases and J by 5 bases, with 18 bases between. This CDR3 is CASSPKGGVRTEAFF. For the CDR3, the DNA is TGTGCCAGCAGTCCAAAGGGGGGGGTGAGGACTGAAGCTTTCTTT.

The chain joins TRBV5-1 to TRBJ2-5, with D possibly being TRBD1 (6 bases). V was cut by 3 bases and J by 5 bases, with 11 bases left in between. The CDR3 has 13 amino acids. Germline CDR1 and CDR2: SGHRS and YFSETQ. CDR3 coding DNA: TGCGCCAGCAGCTCAGGGGCGTTGGAGACCCAGTACTTC. Protein sequence: CASSSGALETQYF.

This chain joins TRBV2 and TRBJ2-3; 7 positions match TRBD2. Germline assignment: CDR1 SNHLY and CDR2 FYNNEI. CDR3 length: 15 amino acids. V lost 1 base and J lost 7; bases outside the gene matches: 8. As DNA, the CDR3 is TGTGCCAGCAGTGAAGGTCCTAGCGGTTCTAATACGCAGTATTTT. Amino acids: CASSEGPSGSNTQYF.

On this clone: One junction end disagrees with the germline gene, perhaps due to a read error. The rearrangement uses TRBV5-1 and TRBJ2-5; 8 bases are shared with TRBD1. CDR1 SGHRS and CDR2 YFSETQ come from the germline V gene. The CDR3 loop spans 15 amino acids. The CDR3: CANSPTQGALETQYF. CDR3 nucleotide sequence: TGCGCCAACAGCCCAACCCAGGGGGCCCTGGAGACCCAGTACTTC. Complete variable domain (other parts from reference TRBV5-1 and TRBJ2-5): KAGVTQTPRYLIKTRGQQVTLSCSPISGHRSVSWYQQTPGQGLQFLFEYFSETQRNKGNFPGRFSGRQFSNSRSEMNVSTLELGDSALYLCANSPTQGALETQYFGPGTRLLVL.

The chain uses TRBV4-1 and TRBJ1-6; 7 bases match TRBD1. There are 15 residues in the CDR3. Germline CDR1 and CDR2: MGHRA and YSYEKL. V lost 4 bases, J lost 8 bases, and 8 bases stayed unmatched. DNA of the CDR3: TGCGCCAGCAGCCGTTATGACAGGGATCATTCACCCCTCCACTTT. Amino acid sequence: CASSRYDRDHSPLHF.

The genes are TRBV10-3 and TRBJ1-2, with TRBD1 matching 7 bases. With 6 bases clipped from V and 6 bases from J, the junction kept 7 bases outside the gene matches. Germline loops: CDR1 ENHRY, CDR2 SYGVKD. CDR3 length: 13 amino acids. The DNA for the CDR3 is TGTGCCATCAGGTCGACAGGGTCGGATGGCTACACCTTC. Translation gives CAIRSTGSDGYTF.

This clone has a handful of counts. This chain connects TRBV11-3 to TRBJ2-7, with D possibly matching TRBD2 (5 bases). This CDR3 is built from 12 residues. V lost 3 bases to trimming and J lost 3 bases, with 6 bases between them. In germline, CDR1 is SGHNT, CDR2 YENEEA. The CDR3: CASSFGLYEQYF. CDR3 bases: TGTGCCAGCAGCTTTGGACTCTACGAGCAGTACTTC.

This clone was seen just once. This chain links TRBV20-1 with TRBJ1-2; D possibly corresponds to TRBD1 (5 bases). V was shortened by 4 bases and J by 4 bases, with 7 bases between the two germline ends. Germline V CDR1 and CDR2: DFQATT, SNEGSKA (reference sequence). This CDR3 comprises 11 residues. CDR3 sequence: CSATGGYGYTF. DNA for the CDR3: TGCAGTGCTACCGGGGGCTATGGCTACACCTTC.

The CDR3 here is CATSTHSAVNTEAFF. CDR3 nucleotide sequence: TGTGCCACCAGCACCCATTCTGCAGTAAACACTGAAGCTTTCTTT. The chain uses TRBV15 and TRBJ1-1; D is ambiguous. The germline CDR1 and CDR2 sequences are LNHNV and YYDKDF (reference sequence). CDR3 length: 15 amino acids. V lost 4 bases, J lost 2 bases, and 14 bases lay in between.